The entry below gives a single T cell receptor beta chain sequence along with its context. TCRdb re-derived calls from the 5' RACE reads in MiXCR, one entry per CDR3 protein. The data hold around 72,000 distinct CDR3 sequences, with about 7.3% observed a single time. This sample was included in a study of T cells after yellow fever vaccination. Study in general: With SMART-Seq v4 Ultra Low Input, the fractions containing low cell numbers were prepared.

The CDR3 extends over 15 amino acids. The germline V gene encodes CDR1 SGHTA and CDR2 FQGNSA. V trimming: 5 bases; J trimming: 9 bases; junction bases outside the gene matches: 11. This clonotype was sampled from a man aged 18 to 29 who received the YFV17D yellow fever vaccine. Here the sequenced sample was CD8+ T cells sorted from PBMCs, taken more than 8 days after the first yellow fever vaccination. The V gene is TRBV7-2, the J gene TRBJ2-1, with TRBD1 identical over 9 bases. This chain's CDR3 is CASSTGTGYLGEQFF. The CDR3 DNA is TGTGCCAGCAGCACCGGGACAGGGTACTTAGGTGAGCAGTTCTTC.